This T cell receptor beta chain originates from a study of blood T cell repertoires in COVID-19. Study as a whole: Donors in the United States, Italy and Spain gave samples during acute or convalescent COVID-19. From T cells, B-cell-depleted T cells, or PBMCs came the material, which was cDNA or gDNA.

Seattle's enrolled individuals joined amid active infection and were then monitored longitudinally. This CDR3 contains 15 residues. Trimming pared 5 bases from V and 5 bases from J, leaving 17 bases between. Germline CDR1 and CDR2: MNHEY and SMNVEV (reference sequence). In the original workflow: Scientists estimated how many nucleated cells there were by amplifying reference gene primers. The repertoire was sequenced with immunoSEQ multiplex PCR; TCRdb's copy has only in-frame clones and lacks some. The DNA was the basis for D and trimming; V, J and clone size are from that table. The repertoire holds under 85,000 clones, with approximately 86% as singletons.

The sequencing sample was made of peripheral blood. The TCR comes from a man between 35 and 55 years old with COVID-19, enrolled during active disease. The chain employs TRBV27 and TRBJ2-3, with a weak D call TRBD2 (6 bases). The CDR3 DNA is TGTGCCAGCAGTATTGATCGGGACTCAGGAGATACGCAGTATTTT. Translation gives CASSIDRDSGDTQYF.